The source of this TCR beta chain is a study of blood T cell repertoires in COVID-19. The overall study: Researchers got acute and convalescent COVID-19 samples from the United States, Italy and Spain. The analysed material was cDNA or gDNA that came from T cells, B-cell-depleted T cells, or PBMCs.

Losses at the gene ends were 5 bases for V and 4 bases for J; bases not matched to a gene: 5. Germline values: CDR1 LNHDA, CDR2 SQIVND (reference sequence). The CDR3 runs to 14 residues. Participants came from roughly 23 US areas, aged roughly 18 to 95 years. Each participant's cohort was designated according to participant-reported clinical history. Produced via immunoSEQ multiplex PCR; TCRdb's table is partial and in-frame only. This sample carries roughly 260,000 clones, roughly nine tenths of them seen once, and the ten largest clones take more than 1%. The V call is TRBV19, the J call TRBJ2-3; 8 bases agree with TRBD1. The sequencing input was PBMCs or T cells enriched from blood (not recorded which). This TCR came from a human donor in a cohort exposed to, infected with or recovered from COVID-19 (not recorded which). The donor label of this sample is uncertain. In DNA, the CDR3 is TGTGCCAGTAGTTTCGGACAGGGATCAGATACGCAGTATTTT. Its protein product is CASSFGQGSDTQYF.